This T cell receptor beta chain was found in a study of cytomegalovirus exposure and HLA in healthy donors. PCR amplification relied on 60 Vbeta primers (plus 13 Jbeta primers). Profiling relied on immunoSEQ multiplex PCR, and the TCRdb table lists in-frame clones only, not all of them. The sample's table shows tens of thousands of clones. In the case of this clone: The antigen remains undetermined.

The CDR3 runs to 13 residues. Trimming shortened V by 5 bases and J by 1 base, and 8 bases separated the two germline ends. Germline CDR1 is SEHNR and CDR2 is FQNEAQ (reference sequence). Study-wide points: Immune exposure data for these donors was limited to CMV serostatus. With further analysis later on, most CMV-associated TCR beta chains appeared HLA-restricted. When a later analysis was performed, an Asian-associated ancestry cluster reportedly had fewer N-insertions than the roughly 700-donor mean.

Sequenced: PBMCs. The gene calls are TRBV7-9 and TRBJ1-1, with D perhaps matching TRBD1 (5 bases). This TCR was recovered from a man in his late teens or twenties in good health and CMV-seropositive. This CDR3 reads CASSQQENTEAFF. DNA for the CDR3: TGTGCCAGCAGCCAACAGGAGAACACTGAAGCTTTCTTT. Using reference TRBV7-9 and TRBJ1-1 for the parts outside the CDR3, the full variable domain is DTGVSQNPRHKITKRGQNVTFRCDPISEHNRLYWYRQTLGQGPEFLTYFQNEAQLEKSRLLSDRFSAERPKGSFSTLEIQRTEQGDSAMYLCASSQQENTEAFFGQGTRLTVV.